Described below is a single T cell receptor beta chain sequence and its context. Its specificity is not known. The data stem from a study of cytomegalovirus exposure and HLA in healthy donors. Study-wide findings and caveats: The classifier, whose performance was assessed in both the original and validation cohorts, reportedly diagnosed cytomegalovirus status with high specificity and sensitivity. The authors enumerated 150 to 200 TCR beta chains as linked to cytomegalovirus. In vitro checks showed that a few CMV-associated chains really do target CMV antigens.

The CDR3 is 15 amino acids. Trimming pared 0 bases from V and 3 bases from J, leaving 11 bases between. Germline lookup yields CDR1 SGDLS and CDR2 YYNGEE. Profiling relied on immunoSEQ multiplex PCR, and the TCRdb table lists in-frame clones only, not all of them. The data contain 110,000 or so clones, roughly 95% of them singletons. This receptor was taken from a woman in her late teens or twenties in good health and CMV-seronegative. This chain uses TRBV9 with TRBJ2-3; D is unresolved. Sequencing was done on a sample of PBMCs. The chain's CDR3 is CASSVGIAMTDTQYF. CDR3 in DNA: TGTGCCAGCAGCGTAGGCATAGCTATGACAGATACGCAGTATTTT.